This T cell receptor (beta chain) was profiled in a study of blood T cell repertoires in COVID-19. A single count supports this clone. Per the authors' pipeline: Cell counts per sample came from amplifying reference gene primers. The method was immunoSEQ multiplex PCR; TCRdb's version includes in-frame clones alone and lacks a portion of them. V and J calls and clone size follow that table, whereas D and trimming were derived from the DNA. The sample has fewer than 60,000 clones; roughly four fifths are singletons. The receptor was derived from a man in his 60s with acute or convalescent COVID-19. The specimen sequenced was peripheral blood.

The CDR3 DNA reads as TGCAGCGTGACTCGGGTCTCGGCGAACACTGAAGCTTTCTTT. Its translation: CSVTRVSANTEAFF. The chain is built from TRBV29-1 and TRBJ1-1; D unresolved. From germline, CDR1 is SQVTM and CDR2 ANQGSEA. The CDR3 runs 14 residues. Trimming stripped 6 bases from V and 1 base from J, with 15 bases between.